This is a list of T cell receptor beta chains from one sample in a study of blood T cell repertoires in COVID-19. Assay: immunoSEQ multiplex PCR; the TCRdb copy retains only in-frame clones and omits some. This sample yields 400,000 to 500,000 clones, of which roughly 88% are seen a single time; less than 1.5% belongs to the top ten. The specimen was PBMCs or T cells enriched from blood (not recorded which). These receptors all stem from a woman aged 18-29 years who had been exposed to COVID-19. Each CDR3 is given with its conserved first and last residue. D genes are given only for firm matches. Clone size is not always given. Where it is, it says once, few, many or a class for expanded clones.

V	D	J	size	CDR3	DNA
TRBV5-1	TRBD2	TRBJ2-5	-	CASSPLPGLAGGLETQYF	TGCGCCAGCAGTCCCCTCCCGGGACTAGCGGGGGGGCTTGAGACCCAGTACTTC
TRBV28	-	TRBJ1-5	-	CASSPWGGGNQPQHF	TGTGCCAGCAGCCCTTGGGGAGGGGGCAATCAGCCCCAGCATTTT
TRBV28	-	TRBJ1-1	-	CASSPSGNTRNTEAFF	TGTGCCAGCAGTCCCTCGGGGAACACCCGGAACACTGAAGCTTTCTTT
TRBV30	-	TRBJ1-2	-	CALEGPGTSPYYGYTF	TGTGCCCTGGAGGGGCCGGGAACTAGTCCCTACTATGGCTACACCTTC
TRBV9	-	TRBJ2-2	-	CASSVAVNTGELFF	TGTGCCAGCAGCGTAGCCGTGAACACCGGGGAGCTGTTTTTT
TRBV4-2	-	TRBJ1-2	-	CASSQGSPAGVNYGYTF	TGTGCCAGCAGCCAAGGGTCTCCGGCAGGCGTTAACTATGGCTACACCTTC
TRBV11-2	TRBD1	TRBJ2-1	once	CASSFRRTGGYEQFF	TGTGCCAGCAGCTTTAGAAGGACAGGGGGCTATGAGCAGTTCTTC
TRBV24-1	TRBD1	TRBJ1-5	-	CATSDPTGDQPQHF	TGTGCCACCAGTGATCCAACAGGGGATCAGCCCCAGCATTTT
TRBV11-2	-	TRBJ2-7	few	CASSLGRTVQYEQYF	TGTGCCAGCAGCTTAGGACGGACAGTTCAGTACGAGCAGTACTTC
TRBV11-2	-	TRBJ2-7	-	CASSLGANPSYEQYF	TGTGCCAGCAGCTTAGGCGCCAACCCCTCCTACGAGCAGTACTTC
TRBV3-1/TRBV3-2	-	TRBJ1-2	-	CASSQDGYGYTF	TGTGCCAGCAGCCAAGACGGCTATGGCTACACCTTC
TRBV30	TRBD2	TRBJ2-5	-	CAWLAGQETQYF	TGTGCCTGGTTAGCGGGCCAAGAGACCCAGTACTTC
TRBV10-1	TRBD1	TRBJ1-1	-	CAGPRDRVNTEAFF	TGCGCCGGACCAAGGGACAGGGTGAACACTGAAGCTTTCTTT
TRBV28	TRBD2	TRBJ2-7	once	CASRLWTSGSYEQYF	TGTGCCAGCAGACTGTGGACTAGCGGCTCCTACGAGCAGTACTTC
TRBV6-2/TRBV6-3	-	TRBJ2-7	-	CASSYSGQPYEQYF	TGTGCCAGCAGTTACAGCGGACAGCCCTACGAGCAGTACTTC
TRBV6-5	TRBD2	TRBJ2-1	-	CASSYVGGSYNEQFF	TGTGCCAGCAGTTACGTCGGCGGGAGCTACAATGAGCAGTTCTTC
TRBV3-1/TRBV3-2	-	TRBJ2-7	-	CASSQGLVSYEQYF	TGTGCCAGCAGCCAAGGGCTGGTTTCCTACGAGCAGTACTTC
TRBV4-1	TRBD1	TRBJ1-1	-	CASSHNPKTGGSTEAFF	TGCGCCAGCAGCCACAACCCGAAAACAGGGGGGAGCACTGAAGCTTTCTTT
TRBV7-3	TRBD2	TRBJ2-7	-	CASSSPGGGFFPQYF	TGTGCCAGCAGCTCCCCGGGGGGGGGCTTTTTTCCGCAGTACTTC
TRBV5-1	-	TRBJ1-1	once	CASRLNTEAFF	TGCGCCAGCAGACTCAACACTGAAGCTTTCTTT
TRBV6-4	-	TRBJ2-1	-	CASSEGGTSYNEQFF	TGTGCCAGCAGTGAAGGAGGGACCTCCTACAATGAGCAGTTCTTC
TRBV28	TRBD1	TRBJ2-7	once	CASSSPLNTGGEQYF	TGTGCCAGCAGTTCCCCACTTAATACAGGGGGCGAGCAGTACTTC
TRBV28	-	TRBJ1-5	once	CASSPSGGAISHLHF	TGTGCCAGCAGCCCCTCAGGTGGGGCAATTTCCCACTTGCATTTT
TRBV11-2	-	TRBJ2-2	few	CASSFLALGGELFF	TGTGCCAGCAGCTTTCTAGCATTGGGCGGGGAGCTGTTTTTT
TRBV3-1/TRBV3-2	TRBD2	TRBJ2-1	-	CASSPLAGGNEQFF	TGTGCCAGCAGCCCCCTAGCGGGGGGAAATGAGCAGTTCTTC